This TCR beta chain was identified in a study of shared clonotypes between healthy human individuals. General study findings and limits: A reduction in generation probabilities was seen for non-shared clonotypes relative to those shared by all four donors. Naive CD4 clonotypes overlapped across several donors at roughly 5.1%.

TCRdb keeps only in-frame clones here, not all; method: immunoSEQ multiplex PCR. This sample has about 690,000 clones, with about nine tenths found just once. V dropped 2 bases and J dropped 4; count of bases not matched to a gene: 7. The CDR3 sequence is 16 residues long. Germline V gene lookup returns CDR1 MNHNS and CDR2 SASEGT. On this clone itself: Its antigen is still unknown.

The donors were all Caucasian adults (living in Nashville, Tennessee). The TCR comes from a man between 18 and 29 years old in good health. Some clones in this sample may be carry-over from other donors' samples. Material for sequencing was memory CD8+ T cells from PBMCs. Specified subset: CD45RO+ cells pooled with CCR7-negative TemRA cells. This rearrangement joins TRBV6-1 to TRBJ2-2, with 7 bases aligning to TRBD2. In DNA, the CDR3 is TGTGCCAGCAGTGAATGGGGCGGGAGAGGCACCGGGGAGCTGTTTTTT. As protein: CASSEWGGRGTGELFF.